The 2 T cell receptor beta chains reported below all come from one sample, sequenced in a study of blood T cell repertoires in COVID-19. The data were produced by immunoSEQ multiplex PCR, yet TCRdb's version contains in-frame clones alone and is incomplete. The repertoire holds under 90,000 clones, with about 80% as singletons. The sample comprised peripheral blood. The receptor set was obtained from a human donor in a cohort sampled during active COVID-19.

V usage is TRBV4-1 and J usage is TRBJ2-7; TRBD2 matches 8 bases. The CDR3 spans 14 residues. From germline, CDR1 is MGHRA and CDR2 YSYEKL. The junction had 3 bases not matched to a gene; V was cut back by 1 base and J by 4 bases. The CDR3 loop is CASSQAPGGYEQYF. For the CDR3, the DNA is TGCGCCAGCAGCCAAGCCCCGGGGGGGTACGAGCAGTACTTC.

The chain employs TRBV11-2 and TRBJ2-2, with D hard to call. This CDR3 contains 14 residues. V dropped 3 bases and J dropped 1 base, with 6 bases sitting between them. Germline CDR1 reads SGHAT; CDR2 reads FQNNGV. CDR3 in amino acids: CASSFRQNTGELFF. In nucleotides, the CDR3 is TGTGCCAGCAGCTTCAGGCAGAACACCGGGGAGCTGTTTTTT.